Each of the 10 T cell receptor beta chains below was sequenced from the same sample in a study of blood T cell repertoires in COVID-19. Profiled with immunoSEQ multiplex PCR; TCRdb holds only in-frame clones, not every one. This table has more than 150,000 clones, about 75% appearing once. The sample taken for sequencing was peripheral blood. Every receptor here comes from a woman aged 70-85 years with acute or convalescent COVID-19.

J is TRBJ1-2 and V is TRBV3-1 (or the pseudogene TRBV3-2); the match to TRBD1 covers 7 bases. Germline V gives CDR1 LGHDT, CDR2 YNNKEL (reference sequence). There are 13 residues in the CDR3. V shed 6 bases and J 1 base; nucleotides not matched to a gene: 2. The DNA for the CDR3 is TGTGCCAGCAGTGGGGACAGTAACTATGGCTACACCTTC. This encodes CASSGDSNYGYTF.

A note on this clone: This same CDR3 is encoded by further DNA sequences in the sample. The rearrangement links TRBV2 to TRBJ1-2, with 8 bases identical to TRBD1. After removal of 3 bases from V and 4 bases from J, the junction contained 1 base not matched to a gene. This CDR3 is 13 amino acids long. CDR1 and CDR2 from the germline V gene are SNHLY and FYNNEI. Written as DNA, the CDR3 is TGTGCCAGCAGTGAGGACAGGGCCTATGGCTACACCTTC. Translated: CASSEDRAYGYTF.

The chain uses TRBV7-2 and TRBJ2-7, with D uncertain. The CDR3 is made up of 14 amino acids. V was shortened by 3 bases and J by 3 bases, with 12 bases between the two germline ends. Germline V gene data show CDR1 as SGHTA and CDR2 as FQGNSA. DNA of the CDR3: TGTGCCAGCAGCTTCCAGTGGCTAGACTACGAGCAGTACTTC. Protein: CASSFQWLDYEQYF. Full variable domain (remainder filled in from reference TRBV7-2 and TRBJ2-7): GAGVSQSPSNKVTEKGKDVELRCDPISGHTALYWYRQSLGQGLEFLIYFQGNSAPDKSGLPSDRFSAERTGGSVSTLTIQRTQQEDSAVYLCASSFQWLDYEQYFGPGTRLTVT.

V gene TRBV19 combines with J gene TRBJ1-4; 7 bases match TRBD1. V was pared by 4 bases and J by 8 bases, with 22 bases of the junction left unmatched. The CDR3 contains 19 residues. Per the germline V gene, CDR1 is LNHDA and CDR2 is SQIVND (reference sequence). The CDR3 region is CASSTSPTGSRPVSEKLFF. Written as DNA, the CDR3 is TGTGCCAGTAGTACCTCCCCGACAGGGAGCCGGCCCGTTAGCGAAAAACTGTTTTTT.

This clone occurred many times. The chain joins TRBV3-1 (or the pseudogene TRBV3-2) to TRBJ2-7, with TRBD1 identical over 9 bases. Per the germline V gene, CDR1 is LGHDT and CDR2 is YNNKEL (reference sequence). Trimming at V came to 1 base and at J to 3 bases, leaving 10 bases not matched to a gene. The CDR3 runs to 17 residues. The CDR3 DNA reads TGTGCCAGCAGCCAAGTCGCCGGGACAGGGTTAATCTACGAGCAGTACTTC. Protein product: CASSQVAGTGLIYEQYF.

This chain joins TRBV7-6 and TRBJ1-6; D is undetermined. V was clipped by 2 bases and J by 8 bases, with 7 bases between them. Germline V gene data show CDR1 as SGHVS and CDR2 as FNYEAQ. The CDR3 has 13 residues. The CDR3 sequence: CASSLYSHSPLHF. The CDR3 DNA is TGTGCCAGCAGCTTATATAGTCATTCACCCCTCCACTTT.

The CDR3 DNA sequence: TGTGCCAGCAGCCAAGATTCCAGTTCGCTGACAGATACGCAGTATTTT. This encodes CASSQDSSSLTDTQYF. The rearrangement joins TRBV3-1 (or the pseudogene TRBV3-2) to TRBJ2-3, with no clear D. With 0 bases removed from V and 3 bases from J, the gap between germline ends came to 13 bases. The CDR3 runs to 16 residues. Looked up from germline, CDR1 is LGHDT and CDR2 is YNNKEL (reference sequence).

The rearrangement links TRBV6-1 to TRBJ1-3; TRBD1 agrees at 7 bases. Germline CDR1 is MNHNS and CDR2 is SASEGT. Trimming took 2 bases from V and 4 from J; bases not matched to a gene: 8. This CDR3 region has 16 residues. CDR3 loop: CASSETWAGGGNTIYF. The CDR3 bases are TGTGCCAGCAGTGAAACCTGGGCAGGGGGAGGAAACACCATATATTTT.

The chain joins TRBV4-2 to TRBJ2-1; perhaps TRBD2 as D (5 bases). The V end lost 1 base, the J end lost 3 bases, and 10 bases lay between the germline ends. This CDR3 spans 15 amino acids. Germline V CDR1 and CDR2: LGHNA, YNFKEQ. CDR3 DNA: TGTGCCAGCAGCCAAGCACTAGTAAACTACAATGAGCAGTTCTTC. Translation gives CASSQALVNYNEQFF.

The chain carries TRBV10-1 and TRBJ1-4; the D gene is possibly TRBD1 (5 bases). The CDR3 spans 15 residues. Trimming removed 3 bases at V and 5 bases at J, with 13 bases between. Germline-derived CDR1 and CDR2 are WNHNN and SYGVQD (reference sequence). CDR3 region: CASSEFGGLNEKLFF. The CDR3 DNA follows: TGCGCCAGCAGTGAATTCGGGGGATTGAATGAAAAACTGTTTTTT.